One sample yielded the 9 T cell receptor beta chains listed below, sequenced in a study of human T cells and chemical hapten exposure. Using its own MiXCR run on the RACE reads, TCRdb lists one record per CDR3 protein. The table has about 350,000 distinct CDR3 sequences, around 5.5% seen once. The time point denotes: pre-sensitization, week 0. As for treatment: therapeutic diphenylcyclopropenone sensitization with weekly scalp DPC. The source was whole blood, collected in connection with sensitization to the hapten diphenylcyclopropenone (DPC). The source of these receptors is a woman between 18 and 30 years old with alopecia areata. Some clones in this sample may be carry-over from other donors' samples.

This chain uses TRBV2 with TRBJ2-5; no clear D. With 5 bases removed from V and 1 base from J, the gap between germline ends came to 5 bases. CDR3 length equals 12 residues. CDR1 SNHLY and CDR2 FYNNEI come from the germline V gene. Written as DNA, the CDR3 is TGTGCCAGCAGTTCCTCCCAAGAGACCCAGTACTTC. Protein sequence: CASSSSQETQYF.

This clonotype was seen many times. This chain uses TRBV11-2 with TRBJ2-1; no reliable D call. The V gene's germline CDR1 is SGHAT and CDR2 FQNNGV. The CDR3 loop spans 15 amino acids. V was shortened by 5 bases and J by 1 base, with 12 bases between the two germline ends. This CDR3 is CASSPVGSSYNEQFF. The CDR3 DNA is TGTGCCAGCAGCCCTGTTGGAAGTTCCTACAATGAGCAGTTCTTC.

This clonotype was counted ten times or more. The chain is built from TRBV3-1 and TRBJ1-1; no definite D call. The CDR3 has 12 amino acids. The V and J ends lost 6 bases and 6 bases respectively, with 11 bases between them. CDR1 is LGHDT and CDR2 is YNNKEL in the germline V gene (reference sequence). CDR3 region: CASSHIGAEAFF. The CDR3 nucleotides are TGTGCCAGCAGTCATATTGGGGCTGAAGCTTTCTTT.

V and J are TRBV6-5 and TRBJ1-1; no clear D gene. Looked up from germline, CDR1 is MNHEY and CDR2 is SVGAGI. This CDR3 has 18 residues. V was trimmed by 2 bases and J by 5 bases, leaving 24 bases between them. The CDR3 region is CASSYDDYLLEGGTEAFF. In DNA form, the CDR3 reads TGTGCCAGCAGTTACGACGACTACCTGTTGGAAGGAGGGACTGAAGCTTTCTTT.

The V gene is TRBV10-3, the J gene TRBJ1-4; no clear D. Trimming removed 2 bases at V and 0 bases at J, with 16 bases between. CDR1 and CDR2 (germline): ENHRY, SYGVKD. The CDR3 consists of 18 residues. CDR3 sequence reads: CAISEGGPDLTTNEKLFF. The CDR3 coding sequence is TGTGCCATCAGTGAGGGTGGGCCGGACCTCACAACTAATGAAAAACTGTTTTTT.

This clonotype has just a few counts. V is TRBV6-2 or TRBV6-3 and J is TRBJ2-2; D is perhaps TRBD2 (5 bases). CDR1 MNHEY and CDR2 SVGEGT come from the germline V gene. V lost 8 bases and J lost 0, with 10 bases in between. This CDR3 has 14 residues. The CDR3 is CASGAGPNTGELFF. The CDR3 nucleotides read TGTGCCAGCGGCGCGGGTCCGAACACCGGGGAGCTGTTTTTT.

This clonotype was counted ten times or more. In nucleotides, the CDR3 is TGTGCCAGCAGCCCCCGAGGGGCTTCTCTCTACAATGAGCAGTTCTTC. Translating gives CASSPRGASLYNEQFF. The gene calls are TRBV7-2 and TRBJ2-1, with D possibly being TRBD1 or TRBD2 (5 bases each). Germline V gives CDR1 SGHTA, CDR2 FQGNSA. The V and J ends lost 5 bases and 3 bases respectively, with 17 bases between them. The CDR3 is 16 residues long.

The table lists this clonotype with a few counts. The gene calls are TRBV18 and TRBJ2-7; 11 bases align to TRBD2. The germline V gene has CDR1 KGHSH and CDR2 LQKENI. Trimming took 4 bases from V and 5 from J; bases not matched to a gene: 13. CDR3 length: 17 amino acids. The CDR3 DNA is TGTGCCAGCTCACGAACTAGCGGGGGCGACTCCGGGGACGAGCAGTACTTC. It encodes CASSRTSGGDSGDEQYF.

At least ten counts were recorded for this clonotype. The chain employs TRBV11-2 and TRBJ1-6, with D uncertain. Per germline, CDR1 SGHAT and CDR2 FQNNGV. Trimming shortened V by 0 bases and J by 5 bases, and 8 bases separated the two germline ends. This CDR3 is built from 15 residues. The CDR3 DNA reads TGTGCCAGCAGCTTAGATCCGGTCAATAATTCACCCCTCCACTTT. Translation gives CASSLDPVNNSPLHF.